The 27 T cell receptor beta chains below come from one sample, sequenced in a study of PD-L1 blockade in urothelial cancer. Only in-frame clones appear in the TCRdb table, and some are missing; sequencing was by immunoSEQ multiplex PCR. The sample lists tens of thousands of clones; 84% were seen once. As to time point: pretreatment peripheral blood. The sequencing used PBMCs, collected around atezolizumab (anti-PD-L1) treatment. Source of these receptors: a man between 50 and 59 years old with urothelial cancer.

The chain employs TRBV20-1 and TRBJ1-2; no definite D call. The ends were cut back, 0 bases at V and 7 bases at J, with 6 bases in the middle. Per germline, CDR1 DFQATT and CDR2 SNEGSKA (reference sequence). The CDR3 contains 11 residues. The CDR3 reads CSARDGSGYTF. CDR3 DNA sequence: TGCAGTGCTAGAGACGGGTCTGGCTACACCTTC.

The chain joins TRBV30 to TRBJ1-5, with 7 bases matching TRBD1. V lost 1 base, J lost 3 bases, and 6 bases stayed unmatched. Germline CDR1 is GTSNPN and CDR2 is SVGIG (reference sequence). This CDR3 comprises 15 residues. CDR3 sequence (DNA): TGTGCCTGGAGTGAGGGGACAGATCACAATCAGCCCCAGCATTTT. Its protein product is CAWSEGTDHNQPQHF.

The rearrangement uses TRBV28 and TRBJ2-7; 7 bases agree with TRBD1. Germline CDR1 and CDR2: MDHEN and SYDVKM. This CDR3 spans 10 amino acids. V was clipped by 8 bases and J by 13 bases; unmatched bases: 8. CDR3 in DNA: TGTGCCAGCGGAAGACAGGGAGAATACTTC. Protein: CASGRQGEYF.

The chain employs TRBV6-1 and TRBJ1-5; TRBD1 is a possible D gene (6 bases). Germline loops: CDR1 MNHNS, CDR2 SASEGT. V was cut by 10 bases and J by 0 bases, with 13 bases left in between. This CDR3 has 14 amino acids. Here the CDR3 DNA reads TGTGCCAACTCACAGGGAAATAGCAATCAGCCCCAGCATTTT. It encodes CANSQGNSNQPQHF.

The rearrangement links TRBV12-5 to TRBJ1-3; D is undetermined. Trimming removed 2 bases at V and 0 bases at J, with 8 bases between. CDR1 LGHNT and CDR2 FRNRAP come from the germline V gene. This CDR3 is 15 amino acids long. As DNA, the CDR3 is TGTGCTAGTGGTTTGACGGGGTTCTCTGGAAACACCATATATTTT. It translates to CASGLTGFSGNTIYF.

DNA for the CDR3: TGTGCCAGCGGCCTGGGGGCCTCCTCCTACGAGCAGTACTTC. It translates to CASGLGASSYEQYF. The chain employs TRBV9 and TRBJ2-7, with D possibly matching TRBD1 (6 bases). The CDR3 is 14 amino acids. CDR1 and CDR2 (germline): SGDLS, YYNGEE. Trimming shortened V by 7 bases and J by 0 bases, and 14 bases separated the two germline ends.

The chain has TRBV20-1 and TRBJ1-2; D may be TRBD1 (6 bases). Germline values: CDR1 DFQATT, CDR2 SNEGSKA (reference sequence). The CDR3 contains 11 residues. Trimming pared 8 bases from V and 4 bases from J, leaving 11 bases between. The CDR3: CSTGQPYGYTF. The CDR3 DNA follows: TGCAGTACCGGACAGCCCTATGGCTACACCTTC.

The chain couples TRBV21-1 to TRBJ2-2; the D call in the table, TRBD1, was not verified against the DNA. TRBV21-1 is recorded as a pseudogene. This CDR3 is built from 16 residues. The CDR3, as DNA: TGTGCCAGCAGCAAAGTCTTGAGACAGACCACCGGGGAGCTGTTTTTT. It translates to CASSKVLRQTTGELFF.

The chain is built from TRBV7-6 and TRBJ2-6; D uncertain. CDR1 and CDR2 (germline): SGHVS, FNYEAQ. This CDR3 comprises 15 residues. The V end lost 5 bases, the J end lost 0 bases, and 8 bases lay between the germline ends. Here the CDR3 reads CASSPYSSGANVLTF. The CDR3, as DNA: TGTGCCAGCAGCCCTTATTCCTCTGGGGCCAACGTCCTGACTTTC.

The chain combines TRBV29-1 with TRBJ2-1; 10 bases are shared with TRBD2. The CDR3 totals 17 residues. Losses at the gene ends were 7 bases for V and 9 bases for J; bases not matched to a gene: 21. Germline V gene sequence: CDR1 SQVTM, CDR2 ANQGSEA. Here the CDR3 DNA reads TGCAGCGCGGTAGGGCGTCTGGAGCGGGAGGGCCCTGGTGAGCAGTTCTTC. Its protein is CSAVGRLEREGPGEQFF.

The chain joins TRBV30 to TRBJ2-5; TRBD1 aligns across 7 bases. Germline V gene data show CDR1 as GTSNPN and CDR2 as SVGIG (reference sequence). The CDR3 extends over 14 amino acids. The V segment lost 2 bases and the J segment 5 bases; nucleotides outside the gene matches: 8. CDR3 amino acids: CAWSKGAVGETQYF. The CDR3 bases are TGTGCCTGGAGTAAGGGGGCAGTGGGGGAGACCCAGTACTTC.

This clone appeared a single time. V gene TRBV5-1 combines with J gene TRBJ2-6, with a possible D match to TRBD1 (6 bases). V gave up 7 bases and J gave up 0 bases, with 8 bases separating them. The germline V gene encodes CDR1 SGHRS and CDR2 YFSETQ. CDR3 size: 14 residues. CDR3 sequence: CASHRDSGANVLTF. The CDR3 region has the DNA TGCGCCAGCCACAGGGACTCTGGGGCCAACGTCCTGACTTTC.

This clone was picked up a small number of times. The genes are TRBV18 and TRBJ1-2; 11 bases fit TRBD1. The V segment lost 1 base and the J segment 4 bases; nucleotides outside the gene matches: 8. Germline CDR1 KGHSH, CDR2 LQKENI. The CDR3 spans 17 residues. CDR3 nucleotide sequence: TGTGCCAGCTCACCACTTGGACAGGGGGCAGTTGGCTATGGCTACACCTTC. Encoded protein: CASSPLGQGAVGYGYTF.

The chain carries TRBV6-4 and TRBJ2-1; 10 bases fit TRBD2. Germline V gene sequence: CDR1 MRHNA, CDR2 SNTAGT. After removal of 2 bases from V and 10 bases from J, the junction contained 5 bases not matched to a gene. This CDR3 has 14 amino acids. CDR3 residues: CASSDDVSGREQFF. The DNA for the CDR3 is TGTGCCAGCAGTGACGATGTTAGCGGGAGGGAGCAGTTCTTC.

This chain links TRBV19 with TRBJ2-1, with 9 nucleotides matching TRBD1. The CDR3 extends over 15 amino acids. Germline loops: CDR1 LNHDA, CDR2 SQIVND (reference sequence). Unmatched junction bases numbered 5, after V lost 7 bases and J lost 1 base. CDR3 sequence reads: CASIPDRGSYNEQFF. As DNA, the CDR3 is TGTGCCAGTATTCCGGACAGGGGATCCTACAATGAGCAGTTCTTC.

V gene TRBV10-2 combines with J gene TRBJ2-7; 11 bases agree with TRBD2. Germline trimming cut 6 bases from V and 2 bases from J; bases unmatched to any gene: 6. The CDR3 consists of 15 residues. Germline V CDR1 and CDR2: WSHSY, SAAADI. The CDR3 sequence: CASRDLAGGTYEQYF. In DNA, the CDR3 is TGCGCCAGCAGAGATCTAGCGGGGGGAACCTACGAGCAGTACTTC.

The chain has TRBV28 and TRBJ1-1; D perhaps matches TRBD1 (5 bases). Trimming shortened V by 2 bases and J by 5 bases, and 15 bases separated the two germline ends. This CDR3 comprises 15 residues. The germline CDR1 and CDR2 sequences are MDHEN and SYDVKM. The CDR3 loop is CASSLPTGWRTEAFF. In nucleotides, the CDR3 is TGTGCCAGCAGTTTACCAACAGGTTGGAGAACTGAAGCTTTCTTT.

The chain recombines TRBV11-3 with TRBJ2-1; TRBD2 agrees at 10 bases. In germline, CDR1 is SGHNT, CDR2 YENEEA. The junction had 5 bases not matched to a gene; V was cut back by 3 bases and J by 6 bases. This CDR3 is 15 amino acids long. The DNA for the CDR3 is TGTGCCAGCAGCTTGCCGGGACTAGCGAGCAATGAGCAGTTCTTC. Protein: CASSLPGLASNEQFF.

This chain uses TRBV29-1 with TRBJ1-4; the D gene is possibly TRBD1 (6 bases). V was clipped by 6 bases and J by 8 bases, with 16 bases between them. Germline lookup yields CDR1 SQVTM and CDR2 ANQGSEA. CDR3 length: 13 residues. The CDR3 DNA reads TGCAGCGTGGAGACAGGCCCCGGGGAAAAACTGTTTTTT. It specifies CSVETGPGEKLFF.

This clone came up once. The chain couples TRBV19 to TRBJ1-2, with 7 bases lining up with TRBD1. Germline V lookup: CDR1 LNHDA, CDR2 SQIVND (reference sequence). The CDR3 has 16 residues. With 4 bases clipped from V and 0 bases from J, the junction kept 8 bases outside the gene matches. The CDR3 DNA reads as TGTGCCAGTAGTACCGGGACAGCCAGTTCTAACTATGGCTACACCTTC. Protein product: CASSTGTASSNYGYTF.

The table lists this clone with a count of one. CDR3 amino acids: CAWIRQGGEKLFF. The CDR3, as DNA: TGTGCCTGGATTCGGCAGGGCGGTGAAAAACTGTTTTTT. The rearrangement uses TRBV30 and TRBJ1-4, with D possibly TRBD1 on 5 matching bases. The V end was cut by 4 bases, the J end by 7 bases, with 13 bases between. The length of the CDR3 is 13 residues. Germline values: CDR1 GTSNPN, CDR2 SVGIG (reference sequence). Supplemented by reference TRBV30 and TRBJ1-4, the full variable domain reads SQTIHQWPATLVQPVGSPLSLECTVEGTSNPNLYWYRQAAGRGLQLLFYSVGIGQISSEVPQNLSASRPQDRQFILSSKKLLLSDSGFYLCAWIRQGGEKLFFGSGTQLSVL.

DNA of the CDR3: TGTGCCAGCAGTACCCCCCAGGGGTGCTGCGAGCAGTACTTC. Protein product: CASSTPQGCCEQYF. V and J are TRBV6-5 and TRBJ2-7, with TRBD1 as a possible D gene (6 bases). From germline, CDR1 is MNHEY and CDR2 SVGAGI. The CDR3 spans 14 residues. V lost 5 bases to trimming and J lost 6 bases, with 17 bases between them.

V is TRBV28 and J is TRBJ2-5; TRBD2 is a possible D gene (6 bases). The CDR3 consists of 13 residues. Trimming removed 6 bases at V and 5 bases at J, with 13 bases between. The germline gives CDR1 MDHEN, CDR2 SYDVKM. The CDR3 protein is CASRAGSVETQYF. CDR3 in DNA: TGTGCCAGCAGGGCGGGAAGCGTGGAGACCCAGTACTTC.

The rearrangement links TRBV4-1 to TRBJ2-5, with D perhaps matching TRBD1 (6 bases). Germline CDR1 is MGHRA and CDR2 is YSYEKL. Trimming took 4 bases from V and 10 from J, leaving 16 bases between them. The CDR3 length is 13 residues. CDR3 coding DNA: TGCGCCAGCAGCCTAGCACAGGGTTGGGACCAGTACTTC. Encoded protein: CASSLAQGWDQYF.

The V gene is TRBV6-1, the J gene TRBJ2-1, with 12 positions matching TRBD2. CDR1 MNHNS and CDR2 SASEGT come from the germline V gene. This CDR3 contains 15 residues. The V segment lost 8 bases and the J segment 6 bases; nucleotides outside the gene matches: 8. CDR3 in DNA: TGTGCCAGCTCATTGGAGACTAGCGGGAGCAATGAGCAGTTCTTC. This translates into CASSLETSGSNEQFF.

The chain couples TRBV12-5 to TRBJ2-3; 8 bases line up with TRBD2. The CDR3 contains 14 residues. After removal of 8 bases from V and 5 bases from J, the junction contained 9 bases not matched to a gene. Germline CDR1 and CDR2: LGHNT and FRNRAP. CDR3 residues: CASSQRERIDTQYF. CDR3 in DNA: TGTGCTAGTTCTCAGCGGGAGAGGATAGATACGCAGTATTTT.

The V and J genes are TRBV7-3 and TRBJ1-5; D is uncertain. This CDR3 has 13 amino acids. V was trimmed by 2 bases and J by 4 bases, leaving 6 bases between them. Germline lookup yields CDR1 SGHTA and CDR2 FQGTGA. DNA of the CDR3: TGTGCCAGCAGCTTAGGGCTTAATCAGCCCCAGCATTTT. Its protein is CASSLGLNQPQHF.